The 20 T cell receptor beta chains listed next were all sequenced from one sample in a study of OX40 agonist ivuxolimab in advanced cancers. Repertoires were generated with immunoSEQ multiplex PCR, while TCRdb's copy carries only in-frame clones and drops some. The sample contains about 58,000 clones, roughly 80% of which appear only once. Material: CD4+ or CD8+ T cells sorted from blood, obtained in a trial of the OX40 agonist ivuxolimab. Every receptor here comes from an adult with an advanced solid tumor such as melanoma, head and neck, liver or kidney cancer.

The rearrangement links TRBV7-9 to TRBJ2-6; D gene unclear. V shed 1 base and J shed 13 bases, with 5 bases lying between them. Germline V lookup: CDR1 SEHNR, CDR2 FQNEAQ (reference sequence). The CDR3 runs to 11 residues. CDR3 sequence: CASSLDRVLTF. The CDR3 DNA reads as TGTGCCAGCAGCTTAGATCGGGTCCTGACTTTC. Full variable domain (outside the CDR3, taken from reference TRBV7-9 and TRBJ2-6): DTGVSQNPRHKITKRGQNVTFRCDPISEHNRLYWYRQTLGQGPEFLTYFQNEAQLEKSRLLSDRFSAERPKGSFSTLEIQRTEQGDSAMYLCASSLDRVLTFGAGSRLTVL.

The chain has TRBV5-4 and TRBJ1-1, with D tentatively TRBD1 (5 bases). The germline V gene encodes CDR1 SGHNT and CDR2 YYREEE (reference sequence). Trimming took off 7 bases at V and 7 bases at J, with 17 bases between the two ends. The CDR3 has 13 residues. CDR3 residues: CASCDLLGGEAFF. The CDR3 bases are TGTGCCAGCTGCGACTTATTGGGGGGTGAAGCTTTCTTT.

The rearrangement links TRBV19 to TRBJ1-2, with no clear D. The CDR3 sequence is 16 residues long. Germline CDR1 is LNHDA and CDR2 is SQIVND (reference sequence). The V gene lost 3 bases and the J gene lost 8 bases, with 22 bases spanning the gap. The CDR3, as DNA: TGTGCCAGTAGTATTGGAGCGACACCCCGAGGAAAAGGCTACACCTTC. Translated: CASSIGATPRGKGYTF.

This clone was counted a few times. The chain recombines TRBV11-1 with TRBJ2-1; 12 nucleotides agree with TRBD2. CDR3 length equals 17 residues. J gave up 2 bases and V 3 bases, and 5 bases lay outside the gene matches. The V gene's germline CDR1 is SGHAT and CDR2 FQDESV (reference sequence). CDR3 sequence (DNA): TGTGCCAGCAGCTTTGGACTAGCGGGACTACCCTACAATGAGCAGTTCTTC. Translated: CASSFGLAGLPYNEQFF.

V usage is TRBV27 and J usage is TRBJ1-1; no reliable D call. The germline V gene encodes CDR1 MNHEY and CDR2 SMNVEV (reference sequence). CDR3 length: 11 amino acids. Trimming removed 6 bases from V and 3 bases from J, with 5 bases in between. CDR3 nucleotides: TGTGCCAGCAGGCTCGACACTGAAGCTTTCTTT. Residues: CASRLDTEAFF.

This clone came up once. V and J are TRBV5-1 and TRBJ1-2, with 9 bases identical to TRBD1. The length of the CDR3 is 17 residues. J gave up 3 bases and V 2 bases, and 11 bases lay outside the gene matches. The germline V gene encodes CDR1 SGHRS and CDR2 YFSETQ. This CDR3 reads CASSLPGTGNHDYGYTF. The CDR3 DNA sequence: TGCGCCAGCAGCTTACCCGGGACAGGGAACCATGACTATGGCTACACCTTC.

The gene calls are TRBV29-1 and TRBJ1-2, with 8 bases identical to TRBD1. This CDR3 comprises 12 residues. Germline trimming cut 7 bases from V and 10 bases from J; bases unmatched to any gene: 11. Germline CDR1 SQVTM, CDR2 ANQGSEA. The CDR3 loop is CSAVGAGGDYTF. DNA of the CDR3: TGCAGCGCCGTGGGGGCAGGGGGCGACTACACCTTC.

The chain joins TRBV13 to TRBJ2-1; D ambiguous. Germline CDR1 and CDR2: PRHDT and FYEKMQ (reference sequence). The CDR3 covers 15 residues. The V end lost 2 bases, the J end lost 0 bases, and 8 bases lay between the germline ends. The CDR3 bases are TGTGCCAGCAGCTTACGGCCTAGCTCCTACAATGAGCAGTTCTTC. The encoded protein is CASSLRPSSYNEQFF.

This chain connects TRBV27 to TRBJ1-3, with a possible D match to TRBD1 (5 bases). Per germline, CDR1 MNHEY and CDR2 SMNVEV (reference sequence). V lost 3 bases and J lost 2, with 8 bases in between. This CDR3 has 14 residues. The CDR3 coding sequence is TGTGCCAGCAGTTTCACAGGCACTGGAAACACCATATATTTT. Translation gives CASSFTGTGNTIYF.

The J gene is TRBJ1-3, the V gene TRBV10-3; maybe TRBD1 (5 bases). This CDR3 comprises 13 residues. Germline-derived CDR1 and CDR2 are ENHRY and SYGVKD. V was cut by 8 bases and J by 4 bases, with 12 bases left in between. CDR3 DNA: TGTGCCATCCAGGGTGTCTCAGGAAACACCATATATTTT. Residues: CAIQGVSGNTIYF.

The rearrangement uses TRBV6-6 and TRBJ1-3; 7 bases are a match to TRBD1. The CDR3 extends over 14 amino acids. V lost 6 bases to trimming and J lost 4 bases; unmatched junction nucleotides: 6. Germline CDR1 and CDR2: MNHNY and SVGAGI (reference sequence). The CDR3 bases are TGTGCCAGCAGACCAACAGGGGTAGGAAACACCATATATTTT. Translated: CASRPTGVGNTIYF.

The chain has TRBV5-1 and TRBJ2-1; 9 bases line up with TRBD2. With 4 bases clipped from V and 6 bases from J, the junction kept 17 bases outside the gene matches. The CDR3 extends over 18 amino acids. In germline, CDR1 is SGHRS, CDR2 YFSETQ. The CDR3 nucleotides read TGCGCCAGCAGCCCTCCTCCCGGGACTAGCTTCGGACCCAATGAGCAGTTCTTC. It codes for CASSPPPGTSFGPNEQFF.

The V call is TRBV4-3, the J call TRBJ1-5; unclear D gene. The V gene lost 0 bases and the J gene lost 7 bases, with 13 bases spanning the gap. The CDR3 spans 15 residues. The germline gives CDR1 LGHNA, CDR2 YSLEER. DNA for the CDR3: TGCGCCAGCAGCCAAGATAGCGGGGATGGGCAGCCCCAGCATTTT. It specifies CASSQDSGDGQPQHF.

The table lists this clone with a few counts. The CDR3 nucleotides are TGTGCCAGCAGTTCCGCCCTAGCGGGAGGGTACAATGAGCAGTTCTTC. It specifies CASSSALAGGYNEQFF. This sequence joins TRBV2 and TRBJ2-1; 12 bases match TRBD2. V shed 5 bases and J 4 bases; nucleotides not matched to a gene: 6. Germline assignment: CDR1 SNHLY and CDR2 FYNNEI. This CDR3 has 16 amino acids.

The J gene is TRBJ1-1, the V gene TRBV4-2, with 8 bases fitting TRBD1. Germline loops: CDR1 LGHNA, CDR2 YNFKEQ. After removal of 1 base from V and 4 bases from J, the junction contained 2 bases not matched to a gene. There are 14 residues in the CDR3. The CDR3 bases are TGTGCCAGCAGCCAAGGCAGGGGGCTCACTGAAGCTTTCTTT. As protein: CASSQGRGLTEAFF.

The J gene is TRBJ1-5, the V gene TRBV7-6, with D tentatively TRBD1 (6 bases). Trimming took off 6 bases at V and 4 bases at J, with 10 bases between the two ends. Germline V gene sequence: CDR1 SGHVS, CDR2 FNYEAQ. The length of the CDR3 is 13 residues. The CDR3 bases are TGTGCCAGCAGTCGACAGGAGAATCAGCCCCAGCATTTT. Translating it yields CASSRQENQPQHF. The whole variable domain, filled in from reference TRBV7-6 and TRBJ1-5, reads GAGVSQSPRYKVTKRGQDVALRCDPISGHVSLYWYRQALGQGPEFLTYFNYEAQQDKSGLPNDRFSAERPEGSISTLTIQRTEQRDSAMYRCASSRQENQPQHFGDGTRLSIL.

The table lists this clone with a few counts. The chain is built from TRBV30 and TRBJ1-1; D is ambiguous. Germline CDR1 reads GTSNPN; CDR2 reads SVGIG (reference sequence). This CDR3 contains 12 residues. Trimming took off 2 bases at V and 5 bases at J, with 9 bases between the two ends. The CDR3 loop reads CAWSLEGTEAFF. The CDR3 region has the DNA TGTGCCTGGAGTTTAGAGGGTACTGAAGCTTTCTTT.

This clone has only one observation. The chain combines TRBV5-4 with TRBJ2-1; 7 bases align to TRBD1. The CDR3 contains 18 residues. Germline CDR1 and CDR2: SGHNT and YYREEE (reference sequence). Trimming removed 0 bases from V and 4 bases from J; junction bases left unmatched: 13. DNA of the CDR3: TGTGCCAGCAGCTTGGACAGGGGAAGTTGGATGCTTTACAATGAGCAGTTCTTC. Its protein is CASSLDRGSWMLYNEQFF.

This chain links TRBV7-8 with TRBJ2-6; 7 bases line up with TRBD1. Per the germline V gene, CDR1 is SGHVS and CDR2 is FQNEAQ. This CDR3 has 17 amino acids. The junction had 5 bases not matched to a gene; V was cut back by 3 bases and J by 0 bases. CDR3 sequence reads: CASSFWDRLSGANVLTF. Here the CDR3 DNA reads TGTGCCAGCAGCTTTTGGGACAGACTCTCTGGGGCCAACGTCCTGACTTTC. The entire variable domain, with the rest obtained from reference TRBV7-8 and TRBJ2-6, is as follows: GAGVSQSPRYKVAKRGQDVALRCDPISGHVSLFWYQQALGQGPEFLTYFQNEAQLDKSGLPSDRFFAERPEGSVSTLKIQRTQQEDSAVYLCASSFWDRLSGANVLTFGAGSRLTVL.

CDR3 in DNA: TGCAGCGTCCACGCAACTAGCGCCAATGAGCAGTTCTTC. Protein sequence: CSVHATSANEQFF. The chain uses TRBV29-1 and TRBJ2-1; 7 bases map to TRBD2. Germline trimming cut 6 bases from V and 6 bases from J; bases unmatched to any gene: 8. Germline V CDR1 and CDR2: SQVTM, ANQGSEA. The CDR3 loop spans 13 amino acids.